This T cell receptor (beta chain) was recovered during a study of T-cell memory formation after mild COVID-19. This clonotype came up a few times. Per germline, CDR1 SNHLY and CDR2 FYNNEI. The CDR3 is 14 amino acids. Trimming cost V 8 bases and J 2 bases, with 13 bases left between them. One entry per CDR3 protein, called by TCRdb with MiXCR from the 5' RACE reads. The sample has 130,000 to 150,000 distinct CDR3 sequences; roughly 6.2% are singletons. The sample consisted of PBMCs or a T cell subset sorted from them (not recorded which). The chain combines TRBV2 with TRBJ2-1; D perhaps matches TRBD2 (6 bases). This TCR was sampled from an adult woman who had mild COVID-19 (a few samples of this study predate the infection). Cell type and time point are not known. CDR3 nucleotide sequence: TGTGCCAGCCTTTGGGGGGTTGCCTACAATGAGCAGTTCTTC. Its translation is CASLWGVAYNEQFF.